The clone carrying this T cell receptor (beta chain) was observed a handful of times. Its target is not known. The data were obtained in a study of identical twins. TCRdb itself ran the 5' RACE reads through MiXCR, one entry per CDR3 protein. The repertoire includes about 240,000 distinct CDR3 sequences, 12% of them detected once, and 3.5% to 5% sits in the top ten. Study findings and constraints: Cord blood beta clonotypes that were abundant carried fewer insertions, and memory repertoires showed no such trend. Twin-shared out-of-frame alpha sequences showed excess low generation probability. Sequences that were beta out-of-frame showed weaker excess twin sharing.

Germline-derived CDR1 and CDR2 are SQVTM and ANQGSEA. The CDR3 is 13 residues long. Trimming took 4 bases from V and 5 from J, leaving 14 bases between them. These sequences were also reported in another study, on yellow fever vaccine responses in identical twins. That paper states: Twin vaccine T cell responses reportedly seemed partly convergent, partly personalized.

The receptor was isolated from a woman in her late teens or twenties in good health. The sequenced material came from memory (CD45RO+) T cells sorted from blood. This chain connects TRBV29-1 to TRBJ1-2; possibly TRBD1 for D (5 bases). CDR3 DNA: TGCAGCGTTGCACAGGCTCCTCCTTATGGCTACACCTTC. This encodes CSVAQAPPYGYTF.